A single sample is the source of the 14 T cell receptor beta chains below, sequenced in a study of post-analysis software for immune sequencing data. Their antigens remain unidentified. Study results and limitations: Five or six TRBV segments were significantly more frequent in patients than in controls. TRBV5-6, TRBV5-1 and TRBV20-1 were among these segments.

Unique molecular identifiers featured in each of the TCR beta cDNA libraries. TCRdb reanalysed the PCR reads using MiXCR and keeps one entry per CDR3 protein. Found here are around 700,000 distinct CDR3 sequences, approximately 60% of them singletons; the top ten hold 11%. The specimen was blood. Receptors originate from a girl aged 2-10 years with multiple sclerosis.

The chain joins TRBV12-3 or TRBV12-4 to TRBJ2-7; TRBD2 aligns across 9 bases. Germline trimming cut 6 bases from V and 0 bases from J; bases unmatched to any gene: 3. This CDR3 is 14 amino acids long. The CDR3 here is CASRPSGDSYEQYF. The DNA of the CDR3 is TGTGCCAGCAGGCCTAGCGGGGACTCCTACGAGCAGTACTTC.

This chain links TRBV5-1 with TRBJ1-5; TRBD1 is a possible D gene (6 bases). Germline V gene data show CDR1 as SGHRS and CDR2 as YFSETQ. The CDR3 consists of 16 residues. Trimming cost V 6 bases and J 0 bases, with 16 bases left between them. DNA of the CDR3: TGCGCCAGCACCCTGACAGGAGAGTATAGCAATCAGCCCCAGCATTTT. This translates into CASTLTGEYSNQPQHF. The whole variable domain, remainder taken from reference TRBV5-1 and TRBJ1-5, is KAGVTQTPRYLIKTRGQQVTLSCSPISGHRSVSWYQQTPGQGLQFLFEYFSETQRNKGNFPGRFSGRQFSNSRSEMNVSTLELGDSALYLCASTLTGEYSNQPQHFGDGTRLSIL.

This clonotype came up a few times. The chain carries TRBV12-3 or TRBV12-4 and TRBJ2-3; D might be TRBD2 (6 bases). The CDR3 has 15 residues. Trimming pared 3 bases from V and 2 bases from J, leaving 12 bases between. The CDR3 protein is CASSLEGGVTDTQYF. In nucleotides, the CDR3 is TGTGCCAGCAGTTTGGAGGGCGGGGTCACAGATACGCAGTATTTT.

This chain joins TRBV20-1 and TRBJ2-1, with a tentative D call TRBD2 (6 bases). This CDR3 comprises 15 residues. Germline V gives CDR1 DFQATT, CDR2 SNEGSKA (reference sequence). V was clipped by 0 bases and J by 0 bases, with 9 bases between them. CDR3 DNA: TGCAGTGCTAGAGATACCGGGAGCTCCTACAATGAGCAGTTCTTC. Translating it yields CSARDTGSSYNEQFF.

This clonotype was picked up a small number of times. This chain joins TRBV7-6 and TRBJ1-2; a possible D gene is TRBD1 (6 bases). The CDR3 is 15 residues long. V lost 4 bases and J lost 3, with 15 bases in between. Germline CDR1 reads SGHVS; CDR2 reads FNYEAQ. The CDR3 sequence: CASSSKQGIDYGYTF. The CDR3 nucleotides read TGTGCCAGCAGCTCCAAACAGGGAATCGACTATGGCTACACCTTC.

The rearrangement links TRBV6-5 to TRBJ1-2, with unresolved D. V lost 6 bases and J lost 6, with 11 bases in between. Germline V CDR1 and CDR2: MNHEY, SVGAGI. The CDR3 is 12 amino acids. The CDR3 DNA reads TGTGCCAGCAGGCTCGGAATAAATGGCTACACCTTC. Its protein product is CASRLGINGYTF.

This clonotype was observed a single time. This chain joins TRBV2 and TRBJ2-1; D tentatively fits TRBD1 or TRBD2 (5 bases each). The CDR3 covers 13 residues. The V end was cut by 10 bases, the J end by 7 bases, with 17 bases between. In germline, CDR1 is SNHLY, CDR2 FYNNEI. The CDR3 region is CATKGPNSNEQFF. Written as DNA, the CDR3 is TGTGCCACCAAGGGACCGAACTCAAATGAGCAGTTCTTC.

There are a few counts of this clonotype. The chain uses TRBV7-2 and TRBJ2-1; the match to TRBD2 covers 10 bases. Germline V gene lookup returns CDR1 SGHTA and CDR2 FQGNSA. With 7 bases clipped from V and 0 bases from J, the junction kept 6 bases outside the gene matches. The CDR3 has 16 amino acids. CDR3: CASTWTSGNSYNEQFF. The CDR3 DNA sequence: TGTGCCAGCACCTGGACTAGCGGCAACTCCTACAATGAGCAGTTCTTC.

Concerning this clonotype itself: A junction end diverges from the germline sequence, so it may reflect a read error. The J gene is TRBJ1-1, the V gene TRBV18, with a possible D match to TRBD1 (6 bases). Germline CDR1 is KGHSH and CDR2 is LQKENI. There are 14 residues in the CDR3. The CDR3 region is CASAPGHMNTEAFF. The CDR3 coding sequence is TGTGCCAGCGCACCGGGACACATGAACACTGAAGCTTTCTTT.

This clonotype was seen once. The chain's CDR3 is CASSLAGDKETQYF. The CDR3 nucleotides are TGTGCCAGCAGCTTAGCAGGGGACAAGGAGACCCAGTACTTC. The V call is TRBV7-2, the J call TRBJ2-5; D might be TRBD1 (6 bases). This CDR3 region has 14 residues. The V and J ends lost 0 bases and 5 bases respectively, with 10 bases between them. Germline-derived CDR1 and CDR2 are SGHTA and FQGNSA.

The CDR3 nucleotides read TGCGCCAGCAGCCCGGACCGGACAGGCACAGATACGCAGTATTTT. Translated, it gives CASSPDRTGTDTQYF. The rearrangement joins TRBV5-1 to TRBJ2-3; D perhaps matches TRBD1 (6 bases). V dropped 4 bases and J dropped 1 base, with 13 bases sitting between them. Per the germline V gene, CDR1 is SGHRS and CDR2 is YFSETQ. The CDR3 is 15 amino acids.

In this sample, this clonotype turned up once. The CDR3 DNA is TGTGCCAGCAGTTTAGCGCGGCAGGGGCTCACTCGGGGGGCAGATACGCAGTATTTT. Residues: CASSLARQGLTRGADTQYF. The chain recombines TRBV12-3 or TRBV12-4 with TRBJ2-3, with D perhaps matching TRBD2 (7 bases). Trimming took off 0 bases at V and 4 bases at J, with 23 bases between the two ends. CDR3 length: 19 amino acids.

The chain is built from TRBV7-2 and TRBJ2-3; tentative D call: TRBD2 (5 bases). V dropped 8 bases and J dropped 2 bases, with 14 bases sitting between them. The CDR3 is made up of 14 amino acids. Looked up from germline, CDR1 is SGHTA and CDR2 is FQGNSA. Here the CDR3 DNA reads TGTGCCAGCCGGACGGGGTGGATCACAGATACGCAGTATTTT. Protein: CASRTGWITDTQYF.

The chain has TRBV5-1 and TRBJ2-1; D perhaps matches TRBD2 (5 bases). The CDR3 has 16 residues. Between the trimmed V and J ends, which lost 2 bases and 0 bases, there was a span of 12 bases. Germline values: CDR1 SGHRS, CDR2 YFSETQ. The CDR3 spells CASSFGRGDSYNEQFF. In DNA form, the CDR3 reads TGCGCCAGCAGCTTCGGCCGGGGAGACTCCTACAATGAGCAGTTCTTC.